The 20 T cell receptor beta chains below all came from one sample that was sequenced in a study of T-cell reconstitution after alpha-beta-depleted transplantation in children. Preparing the TCRbeta library involved the use of unique molecular identifiers. Each CDR3 protein is one row after TCRdb ran MiXCR on the PCR reads. This table holds nearly 250,000 distinct CDR3 sequences, 6.5% to 10% found once. The sample was PBMCs, mostly from graft donor cells, taken 180 days after TCRalphabeta/CD19-depleted stem cell transplant. All receptors derive from a male patient aged 10 to 17 who had a stem cell transplant for acute lymphoblastic leukemia, so the T cells may come from the graft donor.

The J gene is TRBJ1-6, the V gene TRBV18; 9 bases line up with TRBD1. The ends lost 3 bases at V and 7 bases at J; junction bases unmatched: 7. There are 16 residues in the CDR3. The V gene's germline CDR1 is KGHSH and CDR2 LQKENI. CDR3 in amino acids: CASSPQQGAGNSPLHF. CDR3 nucleotide sequence: TGTGCCAGCTCACCCCAACAGGGGGCAGGGAATTCACCCCTCCACTTT. The full variable domain, completed using reference TRBV18 and TRBJ1-6, is NAGVMQNPRHLVRRRGQEARLRCSPMKGHSHVYWYRQLPEEGLKFMVYLQKENIIDESGMPKERFSAEFPKEGPSILRIQQVVRGDSAAYFCASSPQQGAGNSPLHFGNGTRLTVT.

This clonotype showed up many times. At one boundary the junction diverges from the germline segment, which might be a read error. The rearrangement joins TRBV11-2 to TRBJ2-7; D might be TRBD1 (6 bases). This CDR3 comprises 12 residues. Germline CDR1 and CDR2: SGHAT and FQNNGV. CDR3: CASSPTGRSPHF. The CDR3 DNA sequence: TGTGCCAGCAGCCCGACAGGACGTTCCCCGCACTTC. Complete variable domain (other parts from reference TRBV11-2 and TRBJ2-7): EAGVAQSPRYKIIEKRQSVAFWCNPISGHATLYWYQQILGQGPKLLIQFQNNGVVDDSQLPKDRFSAERLKGVDSTLKIQPAKLEDSAVYLCASSPTGRSPHFGPGTRLTVT.

This clonotype was seen repeatedly, ten times or more. V is TRBV6-6 and J is TRBJ1-1; D gene ambiguous. This CDR3 contains 11 residues. Germline CDR1 is MNHNY and CDR2 is SVGAGI (reference sequence). The V gene lost 6 bases and the J gene lost 11 bases, with 13 bases spanning the gap. In DNA form, the CDR3 reads TGTGCCAGCAGGGGCCTACTGGGGGCTTTCTTT. Amino acids: CASRGLLGAFF.

This clonotype occurred many times. The chain links TRBV3-1 to TRBJ2-7; D is possibly TRBD1 (5 bases). V lost 5 bases to trimming and J lost 5 bases, with 13 bases between them. This CDR3 is built from 13 residues. Per the germline V gene, CDR1 is LGHDT and CDR2 is YNNKEL (reference sequence). The CDR3 loop reads CASSGAKQHEQYF. CDR3 bases: TGTGCCAGCAGCGGGGCAAAACAGCACGAGCAGTACTTC.

The chain carries TRBV12-3 or TRBV12-4 and TRBJ1-1; 10 bases agree with TRBD1. V lost 5 bases and J lost 8; bases outside the gene matches: 8. The CDR3 is 14 amino acids. The CDR3, as DNA: TGTGCCAGCAGTCCGTCCCGGGACAGGGGCGAAGCTTTCTTT. Translated: CASSPSRDRGEAFF.

This clonotype was picked up many times. This chain links TRBV28 with TRBJ2-1; the match to TRBD1 covers 7 bases. The germline CDR1 and CDR2 sequences are MDHEN and SYDVKM. J lost 0 bases, V lost 3 bases, and 8 bases had no gene match. The CDR3 length is 17 residues. CDR3 bases: TGTGCCAGCAGTTTTATACAGGGGCGGTACTCCTACAATGAGCAGTTCTTC. Translation: CASSFIQGRYSYNEQFF.

The sample holds many counts of this clonotype. This rearrangement joins TRBV6-2 or TRBV6-3 to TRBJ1-6; the D gene is possibly TRBD1 (6 bases). Trimming pared 1 base from V and 7 bases from J, leaving 11 bases between. The CDR3 length is 15 residues. Germline values: CDR1 MNHEY, CDR2 SVGEGT. As DNA, the CDR3 is TGTGCCAGCAGTTACTTTGGACAGACGAATTCACCCCTCCACTTT. It specifies CASSYFGQTNSPLHF.

This clonotype was counted many times. The chain joins TRBV29-1 to TRBJ2-3; possible D gene TRBD2, 6 bases. Germline lookup yields CDR1 SQVTM and CDR2 ANQGSEA. V was cut by 6 bases and J by 7 bases, with 11 bases left in between. The CDR3 consists of 11 residues. As DNA, the CDR3 is TGCAGCGTCCCGACTAGATATACGCAGTATTTT. As protein: CSVPTRYTQYF.

This clonotype occurred many times. The chain is built from TRBV7-9 and TRBJ1-2, with D hard to call. Germline lookup yields CDR1 SEHNR and CDR2 FQNEAQ (reference sequence). The CDR3 is 15 amino acids. The V gene lost 5 bases and the J gene lost 1 base, with 14 bases spanning the gap. The CDR3 DNA is TGTGCCAGCAGCGTTGACGGAGCCCTTAACTATGGCTACACCTTC. Protein: CASSVDGALNYGYTF.

This clonotype was observed at least ten times. The V gene is TRBV6-5, the J gene TRBJ2-5; perhaps TRBD2 as D (5 bases). In germline, CDR1 is MNHEY, CDR2 SVGAGI. CDR3 length equals 14 residues. Trimming took 0 bases from V and 5 from J, leaving 10 bases between them. The CDR3 reads CASSYSGERETQYF. Written as DNA, the CDR3 is TGTGCCAGCAGTTACTCGGGAGAAAGGGAGACCCAGTACTTC.

This clonotype was detected ten times or more. The chain is built from TRBV4-2 and TRBJ2-1, with 11 bases matching TRBD2. This CDR3 has 18 residues. J lost 8 bases, V lost 0 bases, and 12 bases had no gene match. From germline, CDR1 is LGHNA and CDR2 YNFKEQ. Here the CDR3 reads CASSQDKNRLAGFDEQFF. The CDR3, as DNA: TGTGCCAGCAGCCAAGATAAGAATCGACTAGCGGGGTTCGATGAGCAGTTCTTC.

At least ten counts were recorded for this clonotype. This rearrangement joins TRBV6-5 to TRBJ2-1; 12 positions agree with TRBD2. The CDR3 contains 15 residues. After removal of 2 bases from V and 8 bases from J, the junction contained 4 bases not matched to a gene. Germline lookup yields CDR1 MNHEY and CDR2 SVGAGI. CDR3 protein: CASSYLTSGGDEQFF. In DNA form, the CDR3 reads TGTGCCAGCAGTTACCTGACTAGCGGGGGCGATGAGCAGTTCTTC.

A single count supports this clonotype. Since a much larger clone is just one base distant, this may be a read error. The rearrangement joins TRBV28 to TRBJ1-3; D ambiguous. Looked up from germline, CDR1 is MDHEN and CDR2 is SYDVKM. Trimming took 6 bases from V and 1 from J, leaving 19 bases between them. The CDR3 covers 17 residues. Here the CDR3 reads CASRDGGLTRSGNTIYF. The CDR3 region has the DNA TGTGCCAGCAGAGACGGCGGACTGACCAGGTCTGGAAACACCATATATTTT.

The sample holds many counts of this clonotype. The rearrangement joins TRBV11-2 to TRBJ2-7; D is unresolved. CDR1 is SGHAT and CDR2 is FQNNGV in the germline V gene. The CDR3 totals 14 residues. V shed 6 bases and J shed 3 bases, with 15 bases lying between them. CDR3 protein: CASSYTLTYYEQYF. CDR3 nucleotides: TGTGCCAGCAGTTACACCCTTACTTACTACGAGCAGTACTTC.

There are many counts of this clonotype. This chain links TRBV5-1 with TRBJ2-2, with D tentatively TRBD2 (5 bases). The CDR3 covers 17 residues. Germline CDR1 SGHRS, CDR2 YFSETQ. Between the trimmed V and J ends, which lost 4 bases and 0 bases, there was a span of 16 bases. In DNA form, the CDR3 reads TGCGCCAGCAGCACCTTCGGGATTATAGCGAACACCGGGGAGCTGTTTTTT. Encoded protein: CASSTFGIIANTGELFF.

Many counts were recorded for this clonotype. V gene TRBV20-1 combines with J gene TRBJ1-3; D remains unclear. Between the trimmed V and J ends, which lost 6 bases and 1 base, there was a span of 4 bases. The CDR3 runs to 11 residues. Germline-derived CDR1 and CDR2 are DFQATT and SNEGSKA (reference sequence). In DNA form, the CDR3 reads TGCAGTGCGGAGTCTGGAAACACCATATATTTT. It is translated as CSAESGNTIYF.

At least ten counts were recorded for this clonotype. Relative to the germline gene, one junction end is altered; a read error may explain this. V gene TRBV7-7 combines with J gene TRBJ2-1; 10 bases map to TRBD2. This CDR3 is built from 15 residues. CDR1 is SSHAT, CDR2 FNYEAQ, per germline (reference sequence). The CDR3 loop reads CASSLGLAGAYEQFF. The CDR3 DNA reads as TGTGCTAGCAGCTTAGGTCTAGCGGGAGCTTATGAGCAGTTCTTC.

There are a few counts of this clonotype. The V gene is TRBV7-9, the J gene TRBJ2-2, with 10 nucleotides matching TRBD1. CDR1 and CDR2 (germline): SEHNR, FQNEAQ (reference sequence). This CDR3 has 17 amino acids. With 0 bases clipped from V and 5 bases from J, the junction kept 6 bases outside the gene matches. The chain's CDR3 is CASSLASDRGATGELFF. In DNA form, the CDR3 reads TGTGCCAGCAGCTTAGCATCGGACAGGGGGGCGACCGGGGAGCTGTTTTTT.

Many counts were recorded for this clonotype. The chain is built from TRBV12-3 or TRBV12-4 and TRBJ1-2, with a tentative D call TRBD1 (5 bases). Trimming stripped 5 bases from V and 4 bases from J, with 11 bases between. The CDR3 is made up of 13 amino acids. DNA of the CDR3: TGTGCCAGCAGTCAACAGGCCCTCTATGGCTACACCTTC. Its protein is CASSQQALYGYTF.

This clonotype was detected ten times or more. The gene calls are TRBV11-2 and TRBJ2-1, with 10 bases aligning to TRBD2. CDR1 is SGHAT, CDR2 FQNNGV, per germline. The V segment lost 6 bases and the J segment 6 bases; nucleotides outside the gene matches: 8. This CDR3 region has 15 residues. The CDR3 sequence: CASSFLAGGVNEQFF. In DNA, the CDR3 is TGTGCCAGCAGTTTTTTAGCGGGAGGTGTCAATGAGCAGTTCTTC.